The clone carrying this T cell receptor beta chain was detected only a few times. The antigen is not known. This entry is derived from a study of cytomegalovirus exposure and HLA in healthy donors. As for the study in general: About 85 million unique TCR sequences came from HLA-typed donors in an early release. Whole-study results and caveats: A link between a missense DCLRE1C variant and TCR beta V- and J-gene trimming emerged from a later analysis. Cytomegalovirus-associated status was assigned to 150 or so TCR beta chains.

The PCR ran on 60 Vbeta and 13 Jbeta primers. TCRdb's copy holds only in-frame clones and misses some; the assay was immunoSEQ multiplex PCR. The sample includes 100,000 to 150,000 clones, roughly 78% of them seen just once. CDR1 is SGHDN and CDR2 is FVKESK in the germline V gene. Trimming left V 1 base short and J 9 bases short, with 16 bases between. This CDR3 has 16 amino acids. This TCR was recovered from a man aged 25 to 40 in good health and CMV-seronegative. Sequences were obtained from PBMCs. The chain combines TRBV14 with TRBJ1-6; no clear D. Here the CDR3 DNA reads TGTGCCAGCAGCCAAGGAAGCGGCCCTACCCTTTCACCCCTCCACTTT. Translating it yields CASSQGSGPTLSPLHF.